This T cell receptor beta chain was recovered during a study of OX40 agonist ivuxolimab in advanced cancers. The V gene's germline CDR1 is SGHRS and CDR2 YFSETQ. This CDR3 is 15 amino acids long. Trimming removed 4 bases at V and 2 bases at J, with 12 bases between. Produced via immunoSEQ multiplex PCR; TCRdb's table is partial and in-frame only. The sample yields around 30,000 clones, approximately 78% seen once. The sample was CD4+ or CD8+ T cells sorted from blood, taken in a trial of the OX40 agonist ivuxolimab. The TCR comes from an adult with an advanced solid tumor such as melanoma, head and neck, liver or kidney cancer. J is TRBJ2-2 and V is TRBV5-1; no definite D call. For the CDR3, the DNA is TGCGCCAGCAGCAAATCACGGTCTAACACCGGGGAGCTGTTTTTT. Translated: CASSKSRSNTGELFF.